This TCR beta chain was found in a study of blood T cells in healthy people across ages. Study results and limitations: Investigators treated diversity estimates from one million T cells as underestimates. Older age went with lower TCR beta diversity per million T cells, in a roughly linear way.

The authors isolated at least 7 million PBMCs per sample. Every sample gave at least 5 micrograms of total RNA when it was extracted. CDR3 length: 15 residues. The ends were cut back, 5 bases at V and 1 base at J, with 15 bases in the middle. Germline CDR1 DFQATT, CDR2 SNEGSKA (reference sequence). Primed by a sample-barcoded 5' primer and a J-beta primer mix, a second PCR proceeded for 7 to 11 cycles. TCRdb processed the 5' RACE reads anew with MiXCR; each CDR3 protein has one entry. In the table there are about a million distinct CDR3 sequences, roughly 51% of which are singletons. Points on this clonotype: The antigen is not known.

This chain links TRBV20-1 with TRBJ1-5; a possible D gene is TRBD1 (5 bases). The specimen sequenced was blood. The receptor was isolated from a woman in her sixties or seventies in good health. CDR3 sequence reads: CSAGPPGLSNQPQHF. CDR3 sequence (DNA): TGCAGTGCTGGGCCACCGGGACTAAGCAATCAGCCCCAGCATTTT.